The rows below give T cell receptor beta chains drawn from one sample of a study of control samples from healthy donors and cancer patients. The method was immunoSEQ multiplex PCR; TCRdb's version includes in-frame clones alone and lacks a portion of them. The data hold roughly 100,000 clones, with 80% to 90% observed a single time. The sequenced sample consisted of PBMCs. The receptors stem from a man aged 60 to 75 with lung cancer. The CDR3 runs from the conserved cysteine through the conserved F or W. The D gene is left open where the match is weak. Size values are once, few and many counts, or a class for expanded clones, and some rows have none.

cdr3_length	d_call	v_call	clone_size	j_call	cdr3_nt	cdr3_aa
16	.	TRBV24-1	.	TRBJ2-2	TGTGCCACCAGTGATTCAAGTGGTCCGAACACCGGGGAGCTGTTTTTT	CATSDSSGPNTGELFF
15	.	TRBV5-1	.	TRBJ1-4	TGCGCCAGCAGCTTGTCGGGGATGGCTAATGAAAAACTGTTTTTT	CASSLSGMANEKLFF
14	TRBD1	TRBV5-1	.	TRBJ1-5	TGCGCCAGCAGCCCTTCAGGGGGGAATCAGCCCCAGCATTTT	CASSPSGGNQPQHF
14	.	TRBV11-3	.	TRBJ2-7	TGTGCCAGCAGCCCCGGACGGAAGACCTACGAGCAGTACTTC	CASSPGRKTYEQYF
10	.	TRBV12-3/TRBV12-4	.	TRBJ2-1	TGTGCCAGCAGTCACAATGAGCAGTTCTTC	CASSHNEQFF
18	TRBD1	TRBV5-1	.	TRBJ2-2	TGCGCCCGCAGCCGGACATTTGGGACAGGGGGGGCGCGGCGGGAGCTGTTTTTT	CARSRTFGTGGARRELFF
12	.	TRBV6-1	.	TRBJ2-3	TGTGCCAGCAGTGAACTCGGTTCGACGCAGTATTTT	CASSELGSTQYF
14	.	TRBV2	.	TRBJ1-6	TGTGCCAGCACGGCAGGGGATAATAATTCACCCCTCCACTTT	CASTAGDNNSPLHF
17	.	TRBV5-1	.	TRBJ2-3	TGCGCCAGCAGCTTGGGCGCAGGGTCGGGGCTAGCGGATACGCAGTATTTT	CASSLGAGSGLADTQYF
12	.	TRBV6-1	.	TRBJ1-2	TGTGCCAGCAGTGAAACAGCCTATGGCTACACCTTC	CASSETAYGYTF
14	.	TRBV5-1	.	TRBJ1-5	TGCGCCAGCAGCTTGGCTCCGTCGAATCAGCCCCAGCATTTT	CASSLAPSNQPQHF
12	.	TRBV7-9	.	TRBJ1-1	TGTGCCAGCAGCTCCTCGCCGGGGGTCGCTTTCTTT	CASSSSPGVAFF
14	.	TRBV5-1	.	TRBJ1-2	TGCGCCAGCAGCTTAGGACAGCCAACTTATGGCTACACCTTC	CASSLGQPTYGYTF
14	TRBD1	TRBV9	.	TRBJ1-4	TGTGCCAGCAGCTTGGGACAGGGGAATGAAAAACTGTTTTTT	CASSLGQGNEKLFF
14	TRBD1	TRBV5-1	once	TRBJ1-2	TGCGCCAGCAGCCCACGGACAGGGAACTATGGCTACACCTTC	CASSPRTGNYGYTF
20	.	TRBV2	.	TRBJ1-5	TGTGCCAGCAGTGAATTCCTCCAACCCGGGACTGCTAATAGCAATCAGCCCCAGCATTTT	CASSEFLQPGTANSNQPQHF
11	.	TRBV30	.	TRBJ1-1	TGTGCCTGGAGTGGCCCAGGGAGAGCTTTCTTT	CAWSGPGRAFF
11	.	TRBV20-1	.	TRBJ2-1	TGCAGTGCTAGCGGAAACAATGAGCAGTTCTTC	CSASGNNEQFF
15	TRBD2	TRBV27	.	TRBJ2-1	TGTGCCAGCAGTTTAGCGGGGGGGGCGCGCAATGAGCAGTTCTTC	CASSLAGGARNEQFF
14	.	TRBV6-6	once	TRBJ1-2	TGTGCCAGCACCCCAGGCCCCTCTCCCTATGGCTACACCTTC	CASTPGPSPYGYTF
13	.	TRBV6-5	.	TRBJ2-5	TGTGCCAGCGCACACGGGACCGAAGAGACCCAGTACTTC	CASAHGTEETQYF
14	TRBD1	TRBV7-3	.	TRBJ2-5	TGTGCCAGCAGCCGGACAGGGACTCTAGAGACCCAGTACTTC	CASSRTGTLETQYF
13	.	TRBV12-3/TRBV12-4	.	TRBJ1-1	TGTGCCAGCAGTTGGCGATCGAACACTGAAGCTTTCTTT	CASSWRSNTEAFF
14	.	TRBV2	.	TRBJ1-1	TGTGCCAGCAGGGAGGACAGCCTGAACACTGAAGCTTTCTTT	CASREDSLNTEAFF
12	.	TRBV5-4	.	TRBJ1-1	TGTGCCAGCAGCTTAGTGGCAGGGCAAGCTTTCTTT	CASSLVAGQAFF
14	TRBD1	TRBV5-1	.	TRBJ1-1	TGCGCCAGCAGCTTTTGGGACAGGAACACTGAAGCTTTCTTT	CASSFWDRNTEAFF
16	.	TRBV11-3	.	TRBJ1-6	TGTGCCAGCAGCTACGCGGGTTCCGAATCGTTTTCACCCCTCCACTTT	CASSYAGSESFSPLHF
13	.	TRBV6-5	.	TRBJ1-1	TGTGCCAGCAGGGTTCCCACTTACGCTGAAGCTTTCTTT	CASRVPTYAEAFF
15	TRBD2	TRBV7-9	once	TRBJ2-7	TGTGCCAGCAGCTTAACGGCTAGCGGCACCTACGAGCAGTACTTC	CASSLTASGTYEQYF
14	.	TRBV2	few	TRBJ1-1	TGTGCCAGTTCGCCGCGGGTCCTGAACACTGAAGCTTTCTTT	CASSPRVLNTEAFF
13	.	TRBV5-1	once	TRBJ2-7	TGCGCCAGCAGCTTGGTTACAGAGGGTGGGCAGTACTTC	CASSLVTEGGQYF
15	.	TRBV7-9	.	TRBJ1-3	TGTGCCAGCAGCTTAGGAGCCAGCTCTGGAAACACCATATATTTT	CASSLGASSGNTIYF
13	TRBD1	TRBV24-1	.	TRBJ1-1	TGTGCCACCAGTGAAACAGGGGACACTGAAGCTTTCTTT	CATSETGDTEAFF
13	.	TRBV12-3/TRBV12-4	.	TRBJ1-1	TGTGCCAGCAGGGATGAGGGGTGGACTGAAGCTTTCTTT	CASRDEGWTEAFF
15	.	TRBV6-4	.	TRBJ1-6	TGTGCCAGCAGCGTCGGGGCTCCCTATAATTCACCCCTCCACTTT	CASSVGAPYNSPLHF
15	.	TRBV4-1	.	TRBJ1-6	TGCGCCAGCAGCCAAGGACGGCGGGATAATTCACCCCTCCACTTT	CASSQGRRDNSPLHF
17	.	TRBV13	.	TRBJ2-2	TGTGCCAGCACCCAAGACGGAGCGGACAGAGACACCGGGGAGCTGTTTTTT	CASTQDGADRDTGELFF
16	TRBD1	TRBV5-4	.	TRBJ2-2	TGTGCCAGCAGCTGGGACAGGGGGTCTAAAGCCGGGGAGCTGTTTTTT	CASSWDRGSKAGELFF
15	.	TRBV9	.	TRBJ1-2	TGTGCCAGCAGCGTAGCTCCTAGTACAGGGCGAGGCTACACCTTC	CASSVAPSTGRGYTF
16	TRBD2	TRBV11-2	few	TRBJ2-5	TGTGCCAGCAGCTTATCATTTGGGAGGGCTGGCGAGACCCAGTACTTC	CASSLSFGRAGETQYF
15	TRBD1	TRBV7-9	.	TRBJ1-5	TGTGCCAGCAGCTTAAGCAGACAGGGAGGCCAGCCCCAGCATTTT	CASSLSRQGGQPQHF
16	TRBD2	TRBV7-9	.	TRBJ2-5	TGTGCCAGCAGCACGCGGACTAGCGGGGATTCGGGGACCCAGTACTTC	CASSTRTSGDSGTQYF
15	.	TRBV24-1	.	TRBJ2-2	TGTGCCACCTCCTCTGGGTGGGGTGACACCGGGGAGCTGTTTTTT	CATSSGWGDTGELFF
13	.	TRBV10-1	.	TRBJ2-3	TGCGCCAGCAGTGAAGGCGGGTCAGATACGCAGTATTTT	CASSEGGSDTQYF
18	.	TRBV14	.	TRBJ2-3	TGTGCCAGCAGCCCCTCGGAGGAGGGCCTAGGATACACAGATACGCAGTATTTT	CASSPSEEGLGYTDTQYF
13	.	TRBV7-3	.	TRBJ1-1	TGTGCCAGCAGCTTTTCAGGGGTCGCTGAAGCTTTCTTT	CASSFSGVAEAFF
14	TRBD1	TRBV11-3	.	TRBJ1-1	TGTGCCAGCAGCTTCCAGGGGGTGAACACTGAAGCTTTCTTT	CASSFQGVNTEAFF
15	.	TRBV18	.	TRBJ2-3	TGTGCCAGCTCACCATTTCAGGGTGACACAGATACGCAGTATTTT	CASSPFQGDTDTQYF
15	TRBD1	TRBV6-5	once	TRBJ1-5	TGTGCCAGCAGGCCAGGGGGCGCGTCGGACCAGCCCCAGCATTTT	CASRPGGASDQPQHF
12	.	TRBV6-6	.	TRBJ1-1	TGTGCCAGCCGAGGACCGAACACTGAAGCTTTCTTT	CASRGPNTEAFF
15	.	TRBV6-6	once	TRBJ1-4	TGTGCCAGCAGTTACTCGAACTCAGGGGCCGAAAAACTGTTTTTT	CASSYSNSGAEKLFF
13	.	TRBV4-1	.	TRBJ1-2	TGCGCCAGCAGCCTATTAGGGAGCTATGGCTACACCTTC	CASSLLGSYGYTF
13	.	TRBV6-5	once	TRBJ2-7	TGTGCCAGCAGTCGGGACTCCCCCTACGAGCAGTACTTC	CASSRDSPYEQYF
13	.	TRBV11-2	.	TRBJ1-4	TGTGCCAGCAGCTTAGATCGGGGTGAAAAACTGTTTTTT	CASSLDRGEKLFF
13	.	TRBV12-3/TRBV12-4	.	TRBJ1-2	TGTGCCAGCAGTTTATTTAGACAACATGGCTACACCTTC	CASSLFRQHGYTF
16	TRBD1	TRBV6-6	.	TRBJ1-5	TGTGCCAGCAGTTACTACAAGGGACAGGAAAATCAGCCCCAGCATTTT	CASSYYKGQENQPQHF
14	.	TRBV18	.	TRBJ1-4	TGTGCCAGCTTTGAATTCAAAACTAATGAAAAACTGTTTTTT	CASFEFKTNEKLFF
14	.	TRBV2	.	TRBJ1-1	TGTGCCAGAGGAGGACTTAGTGAGGGCACTGAAGCTTTCTTT	CARGGLSEGTEAFF
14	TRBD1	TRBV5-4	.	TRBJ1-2	TGTGCCAGCAGCGTTGACAGGGGGGGTTATGGCTACACCTTC	CASSVDRGGYGYTF
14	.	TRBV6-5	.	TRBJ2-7	TGTGCCAGCAGAGATAGAGGGCAGCGCCACGAGCAGTACTTC	CASRDRGQRHEQYF